This T cell receptor beta chain comes out of a study of blood T cell repertoires in COVID-19. Study-level background: COVID-19 samples, acute and convalescent, were from the United States, Italy and Spain.

In the source study's methods: Estimation of nucleated cell counts relied on the amplification of reference gene primers. Some clones are missing from TCRdb's copy, which holds only in-frame ones; the method was immunoSEQ multiplex PCR. That table gives V, J and clone size, and the DNA gave D and trimming. The table shows around 200,000 clones, with 84% occurring only once. V trimming: 10 bases; J trimming: 11 bases; junction bases outside the gene matches: 12. CDR3 length equals 15 residues. The V gene's germline CDR1 is SNHLY and CDR2 FYNNEI. The sequence was obtained from a woman in her 70s with COVID-19, enrolled during active disease. V usage is TRBV2 and J usage is TRBJ1-6, with 12 bases that match TRBD1. Input material: peripheral blood. CDR3 bases: TGTGCCACTCGCGCTTCGGGACAGGGGGCGGCACCCCTCCACTTT. Protein: CATRASGQGAAPLHF.